The 18 T cell receptor beta chains presented below share a single source sample, sequenced in a study of blood T cell repertoires in COVID-19. The assay was immunoSEQ multiplex PCR, and TCRdb's table has in-frame clones only and misses some. The table has around 270,000 clones, more than 75% seen once. Sequencing input: peripheral blood. These receptors all come from a woman between 45 and 60 years old with acute or convalescent COVID-19.

The chain employs TRBV18 and TRBJ2-1; TRBD2 is a possible D gene (5 bases). V was shortened by 2 bases and J by 9 bases, with 8 bases between the two germline ends. Germline CDR1 and CDR2: KGHSH and LQKENI. The CDR3 length is 12 residues. The CDR3 sequence: CASSPILGEQFF. CDR3 nucleotides: TGTGCCAGCTCACCAATACTAGGTGAGCAGTTCTTC.

The chain employs TRBV23-1 and TRBJ2-7, with D perhaps matching TRBD1 (6 bases). TRBV23-1 has ORF status, its function being uncertain. V was shortened by 2 bases and J by 4 bases, with 15 bases between the two germline ends. The CDR3 has 15 amino acids. Here the CDR3 reads CASSQNPGQLYEQYF. As DNA, the CDR3 is TGCGCCAGCAGTCAAAATCCCGGACAGCTTTACGAGCAGTACTTC.

J is TRBJ2-1 and V is TRBV19, with 8 nucleotides matching TRBD2. V dropped 2 bases and J dropped 1; count of bases not matched to a gene: 10. The CDR3 runs 18 residues. Germline CDR1 and CDR2: LNHDA and SQIVND (reference sequence). In DNA, the CDR3 is TGTGCCAGTAGTATAACGCTTTTAGGCGGGAGGTCCTACAATGAGCAGTTCTTC. Encoded protein: CASSITLLGGRSYNEQFF.

The chain employs TRBV15 and TRBJ1-5; D ambiguous. Germline lookup yields CDR1 LNHNV and CDR2 YYDKDF (reference sequence). V lost 1 base and J lost 2, with 9 bases in between. The CDR3 sequence is 15 residues long. In nucleotides, the CDR3 is TGTGCCACCAGCAGAGGGACCGGGGGCAATCAGCCCCAGCATTTT. This gives the protein CATSRGTGGNQPQHF.

The V and J genes are TRBV18 and TRBJ2-7, with D perhaps matching TRBD1 (5 bases). The CDR3 has 14 residues. Germline V gene lookup returns CDR1 KGHSH and CDR2 LQKENI. Trimming cost V 1 base and J 2 bases, with 9 bases left between them. The CDR3 nucleotides read TGTGCCAGCTCACCACGCCCGGACACCTACGAGCAGTACTTC. Encoded protein: CASSPRPDTYEQYF.

This chain links TRBV19 with TRBJ1-2; D is perhaps TRBD1 (6 bases). The CDR3 is 14 residues long. Per the germline V gene, CDR1 is LNHDA and CDR2 is SQIVND (reference sequence). Between the trimmed V and J ends, which lost 2 bases and 3 bases, there was a span of 10 bases. DNA of the CDR3: TGTGCCAGTAGTATAACGGGGGGCCACTATGGCTACACCTTC. Protein product: CASSITGGHYGYTF.

The genes are TRBV5-1 and TRBJ2-7; 7 bases align to TRBD1. The CDR3 runs 14 residues. With V trimmed by 3 bases and J by 3 bases, 6 bases remained unmatched. Germline values: CDR1 SGHRS, CDR2 YFSETQ. This chain's CDR3 is CASSWGQQYYEQYF. CDR3 in DNA: TGCGCCAGCAGCTGGGGACAGCAATACTACGAGCAGTACTTC.

The gene calls are TRBV5-1 and TRBJ2-1, with D maybe TRBD1 (6 bases). Germline assignment: CDR1 SGHRS and CDR2 YFSETQ. V gave up 7 bases and J gave up 8 bases, with 19 bases separating them. This CDR3 has 14 residues. CDR3 sequence reads: CASGFTLQGDEQFF. CDR3 DNA sequence: TGCGCCAGCGGTTTCACTCTACAGGGCGATGAGCAGTTCTTC.

The V and J genes are TRBV7-9 and TRBJ1-6, with 8 bases that match TRBD1. Trimming at V came to 5 bases and at J to 3 bases, leaving 3 bases not matched to a gene. The CDR3 is 15 amino acids. Germline V CDR1 and CDR2: SEHNR, FQNEAQ (reference sequence). CDR3 loop: CASSNDRGYNSPLHF. CDR3 coding DNA: TGTGCCAGCAGCAACGACAGGGGCTATAATTCACCCCTCCACTTT.

This clone was seen just once. Other DNA sequences in this sample translate to the same CDR3. The rearrangement links TRBV9 to TRBJ1-5; tentative D call: TRBD1 (5 bases). CDR1 and CDR2 from the germline V gene are SGDLS and YYNGEE. The ends were cut back, 2 bases at V and 2 bases at J, with 8 bases in the middle. CDR3 length equals 14 residues. This chain's CDR3 is CASSVGGGNQPQHF. The DNA for the CDR3 is TGTGCCAGCAGCGTTGGAGGGGGCAATCAGCCCCAGCATTTT.

The genes are TRBV5-4 and TRBJ2-2, with D perhaps TRBD2 (6 bases). The germline gives CDR1 SGHNT, CDR2 YYREEE (reference sequence). The CDR3 totals 16 residues. Deletions cut 0 bases from V and 7 bases from J, with 16 bases between. CDR3: CASSLASLGSGGELFF. DNA of the CDR3: TGTGCCAGCAGCTTGGCCAGTCTCGGTAGCGGCGGGGAGCTGTTTTTT.

Here the CDR3 reads CASSFAGGRTGELFF. CDR3 DNA: TGCGCCAGCAGCTTCGCGGGAGGGAGGACCGGGGAGCTGTTTTTT. The chain links TRBV5-1 to TRBJ2-2, with 9 bases aligning to TRBD2. Unmatched junction bases numbered 4, after V lost 2 bases and J lost 5 bases. This CDR3 region has 15 residues. Germline V gene lookup returns CDR1 SGHRS and CDR2 YFSETQ.

This chain joins TRBV10-3 and TRBJ1-1; 11 nucleotides line up with TRBD1. This CDR3 contains 15 residues. The junction had 2 bases not matched to a gene; V was cut back by 0 bases and J by 5 bases. Germline assignment: CDR1 ENHRY and CDR2 SYGVKD. For the CDR3, the DNA is TGTGCCATCAGTGAGTCGGACAGGGGGCCTACTGAAGCTTTCTTT. It yields the protein CAISESDRGPTEAFF.

The V and J genes are TRBV10-3 and TRBJ1-4; 10 positions agree with TRBD1. Losses at the gene ends were 9 bases for V and 4 bases for J; bases not matched to a gene: 11. Germline loops: CDR1 ENHRY, CDR2 SYGVKD. This CDR3 region has 16 residues. CDR3 nucleotides: TGTGCCATAAACCGGGACAGGGGCGGCAATAATGAAAAACTGTTTTTT. Encoded protein: CAINRDRGGNNEKLFF.

V is TRBV7-2 and J is TRBJ2-7, with 7 bases that match TRBD2. Per germline, CDR1 SGHTA and CDR2 FQGNSA. V was clipped by 4 bases and J by 3 bases; unmatched bases: 3. This CDR3 region has 13 residues. The CDR3, as DNA: TGTGCCAGCAGCTCCGGGACTATCTACGAGCAGTACTTC. It translates to CASSSGTIYEQYF.

The chain carries TRBV7-3 and TRBJ1-1, with TRBD1 matching 8 bases. Germline V gene data show CDR1 as SGHTA and CDR2 as FQGTGA. The CDR3 covers 13 residues. V was pared by 8 bases and J by 1 base, with 3 bases of the junction left unmatched. In DNA, the CDR3 is TGTGCCAGCGTGGGACAGGCGAACACTGAAGCTTTCTTT. Translating gives CASVGQANTEAFF.

This sequence joins TRBV10-3 and TRBJ2-7, with 14 bases matching TRBD2. J gave up 2 bases and V 10 bases, and 7 bases lay outside the gene matches. Germline lookup yields CDR1 ENHRY and CDR2 SYGVKD. The CDR3 sequence is 15 residues long. The CDR3: CATRLAGGSTYEQYF. CDR3 in DNA: TGTGCCACCCGACTAGCGGGAGGGTCGACCTACGAGCAGTACTTC.

This chain uses TRBV11-3 with TRBJ2-2; D is perhaps TRBD1 (5 bases). V lost 1 base, J lost 8 bases, and 11 bases lay in between. There are 14 residues in the CDR3. Germline CDR1 and CDR2: SGHNT and YENEEA. The CDR3 DNA reads as TGTGCCAGCAGCTTAGGGTCCAGGGATGGGGAGCTGTTTTTT. Residues: CASSLGSRDGELFF.